This T cell receptor (beta chain) was documented in a study of cytomegalovirus exposure and HLA in healthy donors. For the study at large: Among the roughly 400 genotyped donors, about 81% were placed in the Caucasian-associated ancestry cluster. General study points: According to reports, the classifier identified cytomegalovirus status with high specificity and sensitivity.

The PCR had 60 Vbeta and 13 Jbeta primers. This table comes from immunoSEQ multiplex PCR, and its TCRdb copy is limited to in-frame clones, with some not included. The sample shows about 160,000 clones, about two thirds of them seen only once. A word on this clone: Its antigen remains unknown.

The V gene lost 0 bases and the J gene lost 1 base, with 12 bases spanning the gap. The CDR3 totals 16 residues. Per the germline V gene, CDR1 is MNHNY and CDR2 is SVGAGI (reference sequence). The rearrangement uses TRBV6-6 and TRBJ1-2; the D gene is possibly TRBD1 (5 bases). The sample comprised PBMCs. This sequence was found in a woman in her thirties in good health and CMV-seronegative. The CDR3 reads CASSYSSDRYNYGYTF. As DNA, the CDR3 is TGTGCCAGCAGTTACTCCTCCGACAGATATAACTATGGCTACACCTTC.